These 21 T cell receptor beta chains share one sample of origin, sequenced in a study of shared clonotypes between healthy human individuals. TCRdb's copy holds only in-frame clones and misses some; the assay was immunoSEQ multiplex PCR. The data contain about 580,000 clones, roughly 98% of them singletons. As defined, naive CD8 cells were CD45RO-negative and positively selected for CCR7, with terminally differentiated effector memory CD45RA+ cells excluded. Source material: naive CD8+ T cells sorted from blood. These receptor sequences come from a man younger than 40 in good health.

The chain combines TRBV19 with TRBJ2-7; D possibly corresponds to TRBD1 (5 bases). Trimming took off 4 bases at V and 0 bases at J, with 10 bases between the two ends. Germline V gene sequence: CDR1 LNHDA, CDR2 SQIVND (reference sequence). CDR3 length: 14 residues. The CDR3 loop reads CASSTDSSSYEQYF. The CDR3 bases are TGTGCCAGTAGTACCGACAGTAGCTCCTACGAGCAGTACTTC.

The rearrangement joins TRBV5-4 to TRBJ2-5, with 7 positions matching TRBD2. The germline CDR1 and CDR2 sequences are SGHNT and YYREEE (reference sequence). The trim removed 0 bases at V and 0 bases at J, leaving 5 bases unmatched. The length of the CDR3 is 16 residues. CDR3 amino acids: CASSLALAEYQETQYF. CDR3 bases: TGTGCCAGCAGCTTGGCCCTAGCGGAGTACCAAGAGACCCAGTACTTC.

This clone showed up just once. Mismatch with germline at one junction end may stem from a read error. The J gene is TRBJ2-7, the V gene TRBV28; perhaps TRBD1 as D (7 bases). The CDR3 length is 16 residues. Germline CDR1 MDHEN, CDR2 SYDVKM. The CDR3 here is CASSFRARDSPYVQYF. The CDR3 coding sequence is TGTGCCAGCAGTTTCAGAGCGCGGGACAGTCCGTACGTGCAGTACTTC.

V gene TRBV7-9 combines with J gene TRBJ2-7; possible D gene TRBD1, 6 bases. V shed 1 base and J shed 3 bases, with 13 bases lying between them. Germline CDR1 SEHNR, CDR2 FQNEAQ (reference sequence). The CDR3 is made up of 15 amino acids. In DNA form, the CDR3 reads TGTGCCAGCAGCTTAGTACCGCAGGGGTTCTACGAGCAGTACTTC. This codes for CASSLVPQGFYEQYF.

The chain couples TRBV28 to TRBJ2-1; 7 bases map to TRBD1. The V gene end was trimmed by 3 bases and the J gene end by 3 bases; junction bases not matched to a gene: 5. The CDR3 has 15 amino acids. From germline, CDR1 is MDHEN and CDR2 SYDVKM. The CDR3 nucleotides are TGTGCCAGCAGTTTGGAGACAGGGATCTACAATGAGCAGTTCTTC. Amino acids: CASSLETGIYNEQFF.

This chain uses TRBV9 with TRBJ2-7; D remains ambiguous. CDR3 length: 15 amino acids. V lost 0 bases, J lost 4 bases, and 14 bases lay in between. Germline-derived CDR1 and CDR2 are SGDLS and YYNGEE. CDR3 DNA sequence: TGTGCCAGCAGCGTAGGTACGCAGCCTGGTTACGAGCAGTACTTC. This sequence encodes CASSVGTQPGYEQYF.

The chain links TRBV18 to TRBJ2-1; 9 positions match TRBD2. Germline V gene data show CDR1 as KGHSH and CDR2 as LQKENI. CDR3 length equals 18 residues. The trim removed 3 bases at V and 9 bases at J, leaving 18 bases unmatched. This chain's CDR3 is CASSPFPGTSPSIGEQFF. CDR3 coding DNA: TGTGCCAGCTCACCGTTTCCCGGGACTAGCCCTTCCATCGGTGAGCAGTTCTTC.

This chain uses TRBV7-2 with TRBJ2-1, with D unresolved. V was pared by 5 bases and J by 6 bases, with 8 bases between. The CDR3 is 12 amino acids. Germline loops: CDR1 SGHTA, CDR2 FQGNSA. CDR3 bases: TGTGCCAGCAGCCCTAGACCCAATGAGCAGTTCTTC. Translated, it gives CASSPRPNEQFF.

V is TRBV28 and J is TRBJ2-2; 8 bases map to TRBD1. Germline CDR1 MDHEN, CDR2 SYDVKM. J was trimmed by 6 bases and V by 7 bases; bases with no gene match: 10. CDR3 size: 15 residues. The CDR3 loop is CASTHLVQGAGELFF. DNA of the CDR3: TGTGCCAGCACTCACCTCGTACAGGGGGCCGGGGAGCTGTTTTTT.

The chain combines TRBV27 with TRBJ2-2, with D unclear. The germline CDR1 and CDR2 sequences are MNHEY and SMNVEV (reference sequence). There are 16 residues in the CDR3. The V gene lost 3 bases and the J gene lost 1 base, with 12 bases spanning the gap. CDR3 loop: CASSFQEIVNTGELFF. As DNA, the CDR3 is TGTGCCAGCAGTTTTCAGGAAATAGTGAACACCGGGGAGCTGTTTTTT.

The DNA of the CDR3 is TGTGCCATCAGTGAGTCGGGTAGCGGGAGGGTAGATACGCAGTATTTT. Translating it yields CAISESGSGRVDTQYF. V gene TRBV10-3 combines with J gene TRBJ2-3, with TRBD2 identical over 11 bases. This CDR3 is built from 16 residues. Looked up from germline, CDR1 is ENHRY and CDR2 is SYGVKD. The V and J ends lost 0 bases and 5 bases, in that order; junction bases with no gene match: 4.

The chain links TRBV27 to TRBJ2-1, with 7 bases aligning to TRBD1. This CDR3 spans 16 amino acids. V gave up 1 base and J gave up 1 base; unmatched junction bases: 4. Germline CDR1 is MNHEY and CDR2 is SMNVEV (reference sequence). The CDR3 protein is CASSLYATGSYNEQFF. The CDR3 DNA is TGTGCCAGCAGTTTATATGCGACAGGGTCCTACAATGAGCAGTTCTTC.

A single count supports this clone. This chain links TRBV5-1 with TRBJ2-1, with D perhaps TRBD1 (5 bases). V lost 2 bases, J lost 4 bases, and 10 bases lay in between. CDR1 is SGHRS, CDR2 YFSETQ, per germline. This CDR3 has 14 residues. The CDR3 loop is CASSFLGLYNEQFF. Written as DNA, the CDR3 is TGCGCCAGCAGCTTTTTGGGGCTATACAATGAGCAGTTCTTC.

The genes are TRBV6-5 and TRBJ2-7, with D perhaps TRBD2 (6 bases). The germline CDR1 and CDR2 sequences are MNHEY and SVGAGI. V was shortened by 6 bases and J by 7 bases, with 19 bases between the two germline ends. This CDR3 region has 14 residues. CDR3 bases: TGTGCCAGCAGCTCCGACAGCGGGTCGTGGGAGCAGTACTTC. Amino acids: CASSSDSGSWEQYF.

CDR3 sequence (DNA): TGCAGCGTTAAACCGGGACTAGCGAAAAACATTCAGTACTTC. It translates to CSVKPGLAKNIQYF. This chain links TRBV29-1 with TRBJ2-4; 10 bases fit TRBD2. This CDR3 is built from 14 residues. V shed 5 bases and J 4 bases; nucleotides not matched to a gene: 5. CDR1 SQVTM and CDR2 ANQGSEA come from the germline V gene.

The CDR3 loop is CATRTGLFDEQYF. The CDR3 DNA reads as TGTGCCACCAGGACAGGGCTTTTCGACGAGCAGTACTTC. J is TRBJ2-7 and V is TRBV2; 8 bases map to TRBD1. V lost 10 bases and J lost 5; bases outside the gene matches: 10. Germline-derived CDR1 and CDR2 are SNHLY and FYNNEI. The CDR3 totals 13 residues.

The rearrangement joins TRBV7-8 to TRBJ2-5; TRBD2 matches at 7 bases. Trimming at V came to 5 bases and at J to 3 bases, leaving 9 bases not matched to a gene. Germline assignment: CDR1 SGHVS and CDR2 FQNEAQ. The CDR3 covers 15 residues. The CDR3 coding sequence is TGTGCCAGCAGCCCCCTCTCTAGCGGAGAAGAGACCCAGTACTTC. Protein sequence: CASSPLSSGEETQYF.

The genes are TRBV4-3 and TRBJ2-1; 11 nucleotides match TRBD2. The CDR3 is made up of 16 amino acids. Looked up from germline, CDR1 is LGHNA and CDR2 is YSLEER. With V trimmed by 4 bases and J by 0 bases, 2 bases remained unmatched. CDR3 sequence: CASSLGLAGSYNEQFF. CDR3 nucleotide sequence: TGCGCCAGCAGCCTCGGACTAGCGGGCTCCTACAATGAGCAGTTCTTC.

This chain links TRBV28 with TRBJ1-5; TRBD1 is a possible D gene (5 bases). The CDR3 runs 12 residues. With 7 bases removed from V and 5 bases from J, the gap between germline ends came to 9 bases. Germline V CDR1 and CDR2: MDHEN, SYDVKM. CDR3 sequence (DNA): TGTGCCAGCACCTTGGGGCATCAGCCCCAGCATTTT. Encoded protein: CASTLGHQPQHF. The full variable domain, completed using reference TRBV28 and TRBJ1-5, is DVKVTQSSRYLVKRTGEKVFLECVQDMDHENMFWYRQDPGLGLRLIYFSYDVKMKEKGDIPEGYSVSREKKERFSLILESASTNQTSMYLCASTLGHQPQHFGDGTRLSIL.

The chain combines TRBV27 with TRBJ2-2, with D possibly TRBD2 on 5 matching bases. This CDR3 comprises 14 residues. The germline V gene has CDR1 MNHEY and CDR2 SMNVEV (reference sequence). V was trimmed by 5 bases and J by 7 bases, leaving 14 bases between them. CDR3 protein: CASSLYQLGGELFF. The CDR3, as DNA: TGTGCCAGCAGTCTATATCAACTAGGCGGGGAGCTGTTTTTT.

V and J are TRBV4-1 and TRBJ2-7; D possibly corresponds to TRBD1 (5 bases). Germline lookup yields CDR1 MGHRA and CDR2 YSYEKL. The CDR3 extends over 13 amino acids. Trimming cost V 0 bases and J 2 bases, with 5 bases left between them. The CDR3 bases are TGCGCCAGCAGCCAAGAACAGGCCTACGAGCAGTACTTC. Translating gives CASSQEQAYEQYF.